This note documents a single T cell receptor beta chain sequence. The table lists this clone with a few counts. It lacks a known antigen. One base away there is no much larger clone; base qualities are not given. Based on the germline V gene, the CDR1 and CDR2 sequences are LGHNA and YNFKEQ. The CDR3 runs 16 residues from the cysteine to the phenylalanine. Kept here is only the CDR3 DNA, which spans 48 bases and is read in frame from base 1. Cut back by 1 base and 0 bases, the V and J ends lie 9 bases apart. Genomic DNA was extracted with the Qiagen DNeasy kit from unsorted PBMCs and from negatively selected CD4+ and CD8+ fractions. Using primers that anneal to V and J segments, immunoSEQ multiplex PCR amplified the TCR beta CDR3 regions. A synthetic immune receptor repertoire was used to minimize amplification bias, and any remaining bias was removed computationally after sequencing. From the authors' description of their analysis: Custom Python scripts were used to quantify repertoire diversity as the Shannon entropy index. Unsorted, CD4+ and CD8+ repertoires were analyzed separately, except in combined analyses where CD4+ and CD8+ sequences were merged in silico. Clonal expansion was defined as a frequency increase of at least 2-fold after treatment compared with C1D1, and clones undetected at baseline were assigned a pseudocount of 0.5. Singleton clones were defined as clones with 0 or 1 copy at C1D1, and non-singleton clones were defined as clones with 2 or more copies. By matching protein sequences in sorted samples from the same patient, clones expanded in unsorted samples were annotated as CD4+, CD8+ or unknown. Wilcoxon tests on paired samples were used to test changes in diversity from C1D1 to C4D1. TCRdb re-hosts the immuneACCESS table, in-frame sequences only. Its copies lack some clones; in the studies checked, an unresolved V gene accounts for under half of them, and the cause for the rest is not known. The V and J calls and clone size come from that table; D and trimming were worked out from the DNA. In all, the sample holds 20,000 to 25,000 clones, and under 85% of those were seen once. 15% to 20% of the sample is in the top ten clones.

This sample is drawn from a study of PD-1 blockade in classical Hodgkin lymphoma (TCRdb year 2020). Regarding the study in general: Nivolumab dosing was 3 mg/kg intravenously every 2 weeks, continuing until either disease progression or unacceptable toxicity. The study used CyTOF and TCR beta sequencing to define a peripheral blood immune signature of response to PD-1 blockade in classical Hodgkin lymphoma. The paper as a whole reports these results and caveats: Baseline TCR diversity was reported to be lower in newly diagnosed patients than in healthy donors, and even lower in relapsed/refractory patients. Baseline diversity similar to that of newly diagnosed patients was observed in trial patients achieving complete response, whereas significantly lower diversity was observed in partial responders and progressors. Patients starting nivolumab less than 1 year after ASCT had lower diversity and were excluded from later analyses to avoid confounding by immune reconstitution. The study covered only a single clinical trial cohort, and the causes of the repertoire differences, possibly disease activity or prior therapy, were still not defined. A significant rise by C4D1 was seen in CD4+ but not CD8+ TCR diversity (p=0.0027 vs p=0.16), with the rise being most apparent in complete responders (p=0.02).

The time point label of this sample denotes: cycle 4 day 1 (C4D1), after more than 5 weeks of nivolumab. Every trial patient had relapsed following autologous stem cell transplantation, and prior brentuximab vedotin exposure was what differed among cohorts A, B and C. The trial cohort was composed of about 58 patients with relapsed/refractory classical Hodgkin lymphoma, for whom complete response, partial response or progressive disease was recorded as best overall response. In the multi-cohort phase II CheckMate 205 trial, trial patients received single-agent nivolumab. An independent review committee assessed best overall response by applying the 2007 International Working Group response criteria. Trial PBMCs were collected immediately before nivolumab initiation (C1D1) and during therapy at cycle 2 day 1 and cycle 4 day 1. Peripheral blood was collected in 8 mL Vacutainer Cell Preparation Tubes, from which PBMCs were isolated by centrifugation and then cryopreserved.

The TCR sequence derives from a human donor with classical Hodgkin lymphoma. The V gene is TRBV4-2 and the J gene is TRBJ2-2; a weak D assignment points to TRBD2 (5 bases agree). The material sequenced was peripheral blood mononuclear cells (PBMCs), taken before the fourth cycle of nivolumab. CDR3 loop: CASSQALGSNTGELFF. The nucleotide sequence reads TGTGCCAGCAGCCAAGCACTAGGTTCGAACACCGGGGAGCTGTTTTTT.